These 5 T cell receptor beta chains share one sample of origin, sequenced in a study of shared clonotypes between healthy human individuals. TCRdb's copy holds only in-frame clones and misses some; the assay was immunoSEQ multiplex PCR. The data show a few hundred thousand clones, more than 75% seen once. Sequenced: memory CD8+ T cells sorted from blood. Subset meaning: CD45RO+ cells pooled with CCR7-negative TemRA cells. Source of these receptors: a man younger than 35 in good health.

The chain is built from TRBV27 and TRBJ2-3, with D possibly matching TRBD1 (5 bases). The CDR3 consists of 15 residues. V lost 2 bases, J lost 2 bases, and 11 bases lay in between. Germline loops: CDR1 MNHEY, CDR2 SMNVEV (reference sequence). For the CDR3, the DNA is TGTGCCAGCAGTTTAAGACAGCCCGACACAGATACGCAGTATTTT. It encodes CASSLRQPDTDTQYF.

The CDR3 coding sequence is TGTGCCAGTAGTAGGGGAGGTGAAGCTTTCTTT. Its translation is CASSRGGEAFF. The chain is built from TRBV19 and TRBJ1-1; D gene ambiguous. Trimming left V 4 bases short and J 7 bases short, with 7 bases between. The CDR3 is 11 amino acids. Germline V gene sequence: CDR1 LNHDA, CDR2 SQIVND (reference sequence).

This rearrangement joins TRBV7-9 to TRBJ1-2; TRBD1 matches at 8 bases. The CDR3 length is 15 residues. The V and J ends lost 4 bases and 10 bases, in that order; junction bases with no gene match: 14. Germline V gene sequence: CDR1 SEHNR, CDR2 FQNEAQ (reference sequence). The CDR3 loop is CASSSRTGHPIAYTF. The CDR3 region has the DNA TGTGCCAGCAGCTCAAGGACAGGGCACCCTATCGCCTACACCTTC.

The chain carries TRBV2 and TRBJ1-2; TRBD1 might be the D (5 bases). The CDR3 has 15 amino acids. Germline CDR1 SNHLY, CDR2 FYNNEI. V was cut by 6 bases and J by 1 base, with 15 bases left in between. CDR3 sequence reads: CASRGVTGLNYGYTF. The CDR3 DNA is TGTGCCAGCAGAGGGGTTACAGGTCTTAACTATGGCTACACCTTC.

This chain links TRBV11-3 with TRBJ1-1; no clear D. V gave up 1 base and J gave up 3 bases, with 15 bases separating them. Per the germline V gene, CDR1 is SGHNT and CDR2 is YENEEA. The CDR3 spans 16 residues. The CDR3 region has the DNA TGTGCCAGCAGCTTAGGTAGCTCGACTAGTCACACTGAAGCTTTCTTT. Translated, it gives CASSLGSSTSHTEAFF.